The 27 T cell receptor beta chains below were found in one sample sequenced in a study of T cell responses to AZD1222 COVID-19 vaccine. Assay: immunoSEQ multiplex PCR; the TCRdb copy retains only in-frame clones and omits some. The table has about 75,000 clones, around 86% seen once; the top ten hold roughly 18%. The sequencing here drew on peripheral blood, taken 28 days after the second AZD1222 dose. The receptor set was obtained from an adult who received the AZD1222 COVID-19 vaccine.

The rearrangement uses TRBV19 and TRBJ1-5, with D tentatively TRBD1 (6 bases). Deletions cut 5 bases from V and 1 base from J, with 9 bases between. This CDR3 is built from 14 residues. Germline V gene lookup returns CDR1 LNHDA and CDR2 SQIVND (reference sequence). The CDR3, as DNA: TGTGCCAGTAGTCCGGACAGCAGCAATCAGCCCCAGCATTTT. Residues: CASSPDSSNQPQHF.

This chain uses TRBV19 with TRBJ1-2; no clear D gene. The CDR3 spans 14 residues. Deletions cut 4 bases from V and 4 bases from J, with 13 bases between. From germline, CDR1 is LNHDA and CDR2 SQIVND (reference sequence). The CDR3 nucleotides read TGTGCCAGTAGTAGTTTTTCGGGGAGCTATGGCTACACCTTC. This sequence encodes CASSSFSGSYGYTF.

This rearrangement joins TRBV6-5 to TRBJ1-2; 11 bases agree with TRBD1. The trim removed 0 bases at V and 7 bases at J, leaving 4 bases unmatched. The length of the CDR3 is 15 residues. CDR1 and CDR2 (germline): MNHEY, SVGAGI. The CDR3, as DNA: TGTGCCAGCAGTTACTCGACGGACAGGGGGCCTGGCTACACCTTC. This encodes CASSYSTDRGPGYTF.

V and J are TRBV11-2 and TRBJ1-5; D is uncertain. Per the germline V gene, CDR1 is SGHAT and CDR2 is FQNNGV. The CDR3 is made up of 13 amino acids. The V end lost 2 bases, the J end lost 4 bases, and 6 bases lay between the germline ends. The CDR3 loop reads CASSLMRNQPQHF. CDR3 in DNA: TGTGCCAGCAGCTTAATGAGGAATCAGCCCCAGCATTTT.

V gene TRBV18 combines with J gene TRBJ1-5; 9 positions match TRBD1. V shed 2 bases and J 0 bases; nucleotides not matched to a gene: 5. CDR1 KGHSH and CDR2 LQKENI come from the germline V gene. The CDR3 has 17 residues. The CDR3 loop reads CASSPVGQGISNQPQHF. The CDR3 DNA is TGTGCCAGCTCACCAGTGGGACAGGGAATTAGCAATCAGCCCCAGCATTTT.

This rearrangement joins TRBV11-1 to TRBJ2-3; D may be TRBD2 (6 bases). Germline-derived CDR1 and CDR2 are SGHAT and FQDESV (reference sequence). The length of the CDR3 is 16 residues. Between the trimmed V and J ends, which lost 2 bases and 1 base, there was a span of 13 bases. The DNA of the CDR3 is TGTGCCAGCAGCTTACTAACATCGGGGGGCACAGATACGCAGTATTTT. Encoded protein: CASSLLTSGGTDTQYF. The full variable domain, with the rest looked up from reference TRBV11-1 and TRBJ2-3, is EAEVAQSPRYKITEKSQAVAFWCDPISGHATLYWYRQILGQGPELLVQFQDESVVDDSQLPKDRFSAERLKGVDSTLKIQPAELGDSAMYLCASSLLTSGGTDTQYFGPGTRLTVL.

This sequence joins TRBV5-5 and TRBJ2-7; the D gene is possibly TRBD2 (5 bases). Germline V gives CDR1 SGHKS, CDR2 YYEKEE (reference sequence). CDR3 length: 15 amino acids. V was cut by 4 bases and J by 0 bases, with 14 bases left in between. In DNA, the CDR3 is TGTGCCAGCAGCCCAGGACCGGGGAGCTCCTACGAGCAGTACTTC. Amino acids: CASSPGPGSSYEQYF.

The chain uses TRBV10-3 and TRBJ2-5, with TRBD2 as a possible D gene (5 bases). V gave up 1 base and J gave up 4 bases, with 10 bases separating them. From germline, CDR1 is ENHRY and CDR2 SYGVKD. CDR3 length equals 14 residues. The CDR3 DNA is TGTGCCATCAGTGAGTTAGAGGGTCCAGAGACCCAGTACTTC. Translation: CAISELEGPETQYF.

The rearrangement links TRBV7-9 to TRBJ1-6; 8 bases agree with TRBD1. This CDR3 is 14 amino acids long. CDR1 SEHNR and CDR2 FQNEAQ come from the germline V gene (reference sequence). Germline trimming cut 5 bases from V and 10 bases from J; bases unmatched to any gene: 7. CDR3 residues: CASSQTGVGSPLHF. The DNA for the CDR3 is TGTGCCAGCAGCCAGACAGGGGTAGGGTCACCCCTCCACTTT.

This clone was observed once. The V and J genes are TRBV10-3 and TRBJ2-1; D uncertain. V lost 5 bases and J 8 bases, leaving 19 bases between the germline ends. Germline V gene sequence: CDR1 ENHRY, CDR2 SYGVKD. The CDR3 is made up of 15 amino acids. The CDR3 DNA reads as TGTGCCATCAGTTCCTCCCCCAACCGACCTGATGAGCAGTTCTTC. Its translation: CAISSSPNRPDEQFF.

This CDR3 is CASSFLGTTSTYEQYF. The CDR3 DNA reads as TGTGCCAGCAGTTTCCTCGGGACAACCTCAACCTACGAGCAGTACTTC. J is TRBJ2-7 and V is TRBV27, with D possibly being TRBD1 (6 bases). Germline CDR1 and CDR2: MNHEY and SMNVEV (reference sequence). This CDR3 contains 16 residues. V lost 3 bases to trimming and J lost 2 bases, with 17 bases between them.

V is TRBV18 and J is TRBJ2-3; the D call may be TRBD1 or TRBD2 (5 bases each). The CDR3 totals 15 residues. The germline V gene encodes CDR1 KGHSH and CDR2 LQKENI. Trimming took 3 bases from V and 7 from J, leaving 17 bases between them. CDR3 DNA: TGTGCCAGCTCACCGGGCGGATCTGGGGGACATACGCAGTATTTT. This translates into CASSPGGSGGHTQYF.

CDR3 sequence (DNA): TGTGCCAGCAGCGAGCAACAGGGCACTGAAGCTTTCTTT. The encoded protein is CASSEQQGTEAFF. V and J are TRBV9 and TRBJ1-1; tentatively, D is TRBD1 (6 bases). CDR3 length equals 13 residues. Trimming shortened V by 3 bases and J by 4 bases, and 10 bases separated the two germline ends. Germline V CDR1 and CDR2: SGDLS, YYNGEE.

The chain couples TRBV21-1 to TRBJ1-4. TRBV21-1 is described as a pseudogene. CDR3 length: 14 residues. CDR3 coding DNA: TGTGCCAGCAGCCTACGGGACCATAATGAAAAACTGTTTTTT. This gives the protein CASSLRDHNEKLFF.

CDR3 DNA: TGCGCCAGCGGGCCAGGGGGCTCCTACGAGCAGTACTTC. Translated, it gives CASGPGGSYEQYF. The rearrangement joins TRBV4-1 to TRBJ2-7; 7 bases are a match to TRBD1. This CDR3 comprises 13 residues. The germline CDR1 and CDR2 sequences are MGHRA and YSYEKL. Unmatched junction bases numbered 4, after V lost 8 bases and J lost 0 bases.

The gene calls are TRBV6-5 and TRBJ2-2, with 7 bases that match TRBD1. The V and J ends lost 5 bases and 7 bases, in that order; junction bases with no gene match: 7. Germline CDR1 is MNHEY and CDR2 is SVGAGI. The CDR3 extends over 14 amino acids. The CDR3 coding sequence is TGTGCCAGCAGTCGCGACAGGGCGGGCGGGGAGCTGTTTTTT. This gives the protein CASSRDRAGGELFF.

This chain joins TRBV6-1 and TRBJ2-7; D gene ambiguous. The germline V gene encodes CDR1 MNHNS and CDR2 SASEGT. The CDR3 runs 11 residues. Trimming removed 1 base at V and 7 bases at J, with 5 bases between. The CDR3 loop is CASSEGSEQYF. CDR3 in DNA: TGTGCCAGCAGTGAAGGGTCGGAGCAGTACTTC.

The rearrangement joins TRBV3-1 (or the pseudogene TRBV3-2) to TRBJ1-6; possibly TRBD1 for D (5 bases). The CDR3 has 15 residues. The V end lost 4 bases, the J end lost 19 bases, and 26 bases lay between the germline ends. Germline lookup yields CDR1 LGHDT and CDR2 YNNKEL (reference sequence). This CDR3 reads CASSRDSLGRAALHF. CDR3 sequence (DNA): TGTGCCAGCAGCCGGGACTCGTTGGGGAGGGCGGCGCTTCACTTT.

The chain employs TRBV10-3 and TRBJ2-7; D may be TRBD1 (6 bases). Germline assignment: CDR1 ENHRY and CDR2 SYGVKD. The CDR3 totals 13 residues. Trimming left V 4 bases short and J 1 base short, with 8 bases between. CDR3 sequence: CAISGGRSYEQYF. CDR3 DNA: TGTGCCATCAGTGGGGGGCGATCCTACGAGCAGTACTTC.

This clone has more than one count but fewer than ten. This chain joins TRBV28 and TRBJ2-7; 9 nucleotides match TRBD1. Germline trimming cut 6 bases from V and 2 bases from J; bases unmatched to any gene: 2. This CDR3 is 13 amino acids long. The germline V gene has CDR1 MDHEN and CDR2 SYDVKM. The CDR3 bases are TGTGCCAGCAGCCGGGACAGGGCCTACGAGCAGTACTTC. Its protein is CASSRDRAYEQYF.

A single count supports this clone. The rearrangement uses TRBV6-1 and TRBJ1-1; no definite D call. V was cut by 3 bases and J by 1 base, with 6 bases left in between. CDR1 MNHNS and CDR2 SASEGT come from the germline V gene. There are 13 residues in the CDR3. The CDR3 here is CASSESQNTEAFF. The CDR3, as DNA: TGTGCCAGCAGTGAGTCCCAGAACACTGAAGCTTTCTTT.

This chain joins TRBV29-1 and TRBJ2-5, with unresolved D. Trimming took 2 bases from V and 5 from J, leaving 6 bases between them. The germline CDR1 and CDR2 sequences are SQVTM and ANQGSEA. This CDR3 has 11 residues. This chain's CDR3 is CSVEISETQYF. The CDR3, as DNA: TGCAGCGTTGAAATATCGGAGACCCAGTACTTC.

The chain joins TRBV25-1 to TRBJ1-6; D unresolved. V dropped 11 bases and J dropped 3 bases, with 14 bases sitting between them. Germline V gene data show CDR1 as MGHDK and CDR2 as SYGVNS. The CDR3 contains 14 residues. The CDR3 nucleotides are TGTGCCCCAGTTGGGTCTAACTATAATTCACCCCTCCACTTT. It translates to CAPVGSNYNSPLHF.

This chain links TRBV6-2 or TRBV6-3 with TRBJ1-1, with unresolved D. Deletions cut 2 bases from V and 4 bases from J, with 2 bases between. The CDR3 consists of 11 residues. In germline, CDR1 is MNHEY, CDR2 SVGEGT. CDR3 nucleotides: TGTGCCAGCAGTTACGGCACTGAAGCTTTCTTT. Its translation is CASSYGTEAFF.

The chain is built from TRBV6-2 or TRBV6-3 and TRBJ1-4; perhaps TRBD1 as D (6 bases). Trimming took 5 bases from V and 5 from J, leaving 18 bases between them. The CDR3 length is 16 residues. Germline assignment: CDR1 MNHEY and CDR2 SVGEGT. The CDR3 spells CASSNPPWTANEKLFF. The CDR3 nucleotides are TGTGCCAGCAGTAATCCACCCTGGACAGCGAATGAAAAACTGTTTTTT.

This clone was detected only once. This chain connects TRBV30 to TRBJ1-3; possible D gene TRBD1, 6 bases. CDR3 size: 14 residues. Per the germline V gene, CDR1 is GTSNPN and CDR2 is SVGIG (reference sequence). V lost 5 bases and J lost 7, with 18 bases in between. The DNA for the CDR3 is TGTGCCTGGCGTGCCACAGGGTCGCGGAACACCATATATTTT. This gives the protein CAWRATGSRNTIYF.

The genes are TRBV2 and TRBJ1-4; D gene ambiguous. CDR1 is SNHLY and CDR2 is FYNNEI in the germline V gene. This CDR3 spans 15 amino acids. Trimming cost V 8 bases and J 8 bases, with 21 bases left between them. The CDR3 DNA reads TGTGCCAGCTCCTTGTCCGTCCCCCTCATCGAAAAACTGTTTTTT. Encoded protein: CASSLSVPLIEKLFF.